The 25 T cell receptor beta chains below come from one sample, sequenced in a study of blood T cell repertoires in COVID-19. Sequencing used immunoSEQ multiplex PCR; TCRdb keeps in-frame clones, though not all of them. The data hold 35,000 to 45,000 clones, with just over 85% observed a single time. Sequencing was carried out using peripheral blood. These receptors all stem from a man aged 70 or older with acute or convalescent COVID-19.

The chain couples TRBV7-3 to TRBJ2-7, with TRBD1 matching 7 bases. The ends lost 2 bases at V and 7 bases at J; junction bases unmatched: 5. The CDR3 is 13 amino acids. Germline V gene sequence: CDR1 SGHTA, CDR2 FQGTGA. CDR3 protein: CASSLGDRGEQYF. DNA for the CDR3: TGTGCCAGCAGCTTAGGGGACAGAGGGGAGCAGTACTTC.

CDR3 sequence: CASSRAGGDLYSNQPQHF. The CDR3 DNA follows: TGTGCCAGCAGTCGGGCAGGGGGCGATCTCTATAGCAATCAGCCCCAGCATTTT. This chain joins TRBV6-2 or TRBV6-3 and TRBJ1-5, with 8 bases lining up with TRBD1. The CDR3 length is 18 residues. Germline assignment: CDR1 MNHEY and CDR2 SVGEGT. Unmatched junction bases numbered 12, after V lost 5 bases and J lost 0 bases.

The gene calls are TRBV7-3 and TRBJ2-2, with TRBD2 matching 9 bases. Germline V gene lookup returns CDR1 SGHTA and CDR2 FQGTGA. The CDR3 covers 18 residues. J gave up 6 bases and V 2 bases, and 13 bases lay outside the gene matches. The CDR3 reads CASSLLGTGGLAAGELFF. DNA of the CDR3: TGTGCCAGCAGCTTACTGGGGACCGGGGGACTAGCTGCCGGGGAGCTGTTTTTT.

The chain joins TRBV27 to TRBJ1-3; 9 bases match TRBD1. Looked up from germline, CDR1 is MNHEY and CDR2 is SMNVEV (reference sequence). The CDR3 spans 14 residues. Trimming at V came to 6 bases and at J to 2 bases, leaving 2 bases not matched to a gene. CDR3 region: CASSRDRAGNTIYF. As DNA, the CDR3 is TGTGCCAGCAGCCGGGACAGGGCTGGAAACACCATATATTTT.

The rearrangement links TRBV7-9 to TRBJ2-3; D gene uncertain. Trimming cost V 1 base and J 2 bases, with 10 bases left between them. The germline gives CDR1 SEHNR, CDR2 FQNEAQ (reference sequence). This CDR3 region has 15 residues. Written as DNA, the CDR3 is TGTGCCAGCAGCTTAGACGGTATAATCACAGATACGCAGTATTTT. It encodes CASSLDGIITDTQYF.

The chain combines TRBV5-1 with TRBJ1-2; TRBD1 aligns across 7 bases. Looked up from germline, CDR1 is SGHRS and CDR2 is YFSETQ. The length of the CDR3 is 15 residues. The V gene end was trimmed by 4 bases and the J gene end by 0 bases; junction bases not matched to a gene: 6. The CDR3 loop reads CASSVGTASNYGYTF. The CDR3 DNA follows: TGCGCCAGCAGCGTAGGGACAGCCTCTAACTATGGCTACACCTTC.

The V gene is TRBV7-9, the J gene TRBJ1-4; 7 positions match TRBD1. The ends lost 5 bases at V and 3 bases at J; junction bases unmatched: 3. Germline CDR1 SEHNR, CDR2 FQNEAQ (reference sequence). The CDR3 spans 14 residues. For the CDR3, the DNA is TGTGCCAGCAGCCCGGGACAGTCTAATGAAAAACTGTTTTTT. As protein: CASSPGQSNEKLFF.

J is TRBJ2-7 and V is TRBV5-1, with 8 bases identical to TRBD1. The germline CDR1 and CDR2 sequences are SGHRS and YFSETQ. The CDR3 spans 15 residues. J was trimmed by 0 bases and V by 5 bases; bases with no gene match: 7. CDR3 protein: CASRPGQGGSYEQYF. The CDR3 coding sequence is TGCGCCAGCAGACCCGGACAGGGAGGCTCCTACGAGCAGTACTTC. Full variable domain (rest looked up from reference TRBV5-1 and TRBJ2-7): KAGVTQTPRYLIKTRGQQVTLSCSPISGHRSVSWYQQTPGQGLQFLFEYFSETQRNKGNFPGRFSGRQFSNSRSEMNVSTLELGDSALYLCASRPGQGGSYEQYFGPGTRLTVT.

This clone was seen a handful of times. The chain carries TRBV10-1 and TRBJ2-7; unclear D gene. This CDR3 spans 11 amino acids. Germline loops: CDR1 WNHNN, CDR2 SYGVQD (reference sequence). The V end lost 5 bases, the J end lost 3 bases, and 5 bases lay between the germline ends. The CDR3 sequence: CASSSGYEQYF. Written as DNA, the CDR3 is TGCGCCAGCAGTTCCGGCTACGAGCAGTACTTC.

V gene TRBV30 combines with J gene TRBJ1-4; weak D call: TRBD1 (5 bases). Germline values: CDR1 GTSNPN, CDR2 SVGIG (reference sequence). The CDR3 totals 13 residues. V was cut by 6 bases and J by 4 bases, with 12 bases left in between. CDR3 in amino acids: CACRLTVNEKLFF. The DNA for the CDR3 is TGTGCCTGCAGACTGACAGTTAATGAAAAACTGTTTTTT. The entire variable domain, with the rest obtained from reference TRBV30 and TRBJ1-4, is as follows: SQTIHQWPATLVQPVGSPLSLECTVEGTSNPNLYWYRQAAGRGLQLLFYSVGIGQISSEVPQNLSASRPQDRQFILSSKKLLLSDSGFYLCACRLTVNEKLFFGSGTQLSVL.

V is TRBV6-6 and J is TRBJ1-1, with no clear D. Germline V lookup: CDR1 MNHNY, CDR2 SVGAGI (reference sequence). V lost 3 bases and J lost 3, with 8 bases in between. The CDR3 is 13 residues long. The CDR3 loop reads CASSYGLDTEAFF. For the CDR3, the DNA is TGTGCCAGCAGTTATGGTTTAGACACTGAAGCTTTCTTT.

V and J are TRBV13 and TRBJ1-2, with TRBD1 matching over 8 bases. After removal of 6 bases from V and 8 bases from J, the junction contained 14 bases not matched to a gene. This CDR3 region has 15 residues. Germline lookup yields CDR1 PRHDT and CDR2 FYEKMQ (reference sequence). CDR3 protein: CASRGPADRGRGYTF. The DNA for the CDR3 is TGTGCCAGCAGGGGACCCGCTGACAGGGGCCGGGGCTACACCTTC. Looking up the rest from reference TRBV13 and TRBJ1-2 gives the full variable domain: AAGVIQSPRHLIKEKRETATLKCYPIPRHDTVYWYQQGPGQDPQFLISFYEKMQSDKGSIPDRFSAQQFSDYHSELNMSSLELGDSALYFCASRGPADRGRGYTFGSGTRLTVV.

The rearrangement joins TRBV5-1 to TRBJ2-3; 11 bases align to TRBD2. The V gene's germline CDR1 is SGHRS and CDR2 YFSETQ. The CDR3 runs to 17 residues. V trimming: 3 bases; J trimming: 5 bases; junction bases outside the gene matches: 11. CDR3: CASSWGPSGGRKDTQYF. Written as DNA, the CDR3 is TGCGCCAGCAGCTGGGGGCCTAGCGGGGGGCGGAAAGATACGCAGTATTTT.

The sample holds a few counts of this clone. The gene calls are TRBV2 and TRBJ1-5, with D unclear. Germline loops: CDR1 SNHLY, CDR2 FYNNEI. V gave up 4 bases and J gave up 7 bases, with 17 bases separating them. The CDR3 has 15 amino acids. Here the CDR3 reads CASSASGSQHQPQHF. In DNA, the CDR3 is TGTGCCAGCAGTGCAAGTGGGAGTCAACACCAGCCCCAGCATTTT.

The chain employs TRBV18 and TRBJ2-2; 9 bases map to TRBD1. Germline loops: CDR1 KGHSH, CDR2 LQKENI. V trimming: 6 bases; J trimming: 3 bases; junction bases outside the gene matches: 5. This CDR3 has 15 amino acids. The DNA for the CDR3 is TGTGCCAGCTCTACGGGACAGGGCTACACCGGGGAGCTGTTTTTT. Its protein product is CASSTGQGYTGELFF.

V gene TRBV30 combines with J gene TRBJ1-1; 9 bases fit TRBD1. The V and J ends lost 2 bases and 1 base, in that order; junction bases with no gene match: 2. The CDR3 spans 14 residues. CDR1 is GTSNPN and CDR2 is SVGIG in the germline V gene (reference sequence). The CDR3 coding sequence is TGTGCCTGGAGTACGACAGGGGGGAACACTGAAGCTTTCTTT. It encodes CAWSTTGGNTEAFF.

The V gene is TRBV27, the J gene TRBJ1-4; D may be TRBD1 (6 bases). Per germline, CDR1 MNHEY and CDR2 SMNVEV (reference sequence). V lost 8 bases and J lost 7, with 14 bases in between. This CDR3 is built from 13 residues. CDR3: CASARGDGEKLFF. CDR3 nucleotide sequence: TGTGCCAGCGCCAGGGGCGACGGTGAAAAACTGTTTTTT.

This clone was detected a few times. V and J are TRBV30 and TRBJ2-7; D is possibly TRBD2 (5 bases). Germline V gene lookup returns CDR1 GTSNPN and CDR2 SVGIG (reference sequence). Deletions cut 3 bases from V and 0 bases from J, with 12 bases between. CDR3 length: 14 residues. CDR3 loop: CAWRERWSSYEQYF. The CDR3 DNA follows: TGTGCCTGGAGGGAGCGGTGGAGCTCCTACGAGCAGTACTTC.

This clone has a single count. The V gene is TRBV7-3, the J gene TRBJ2-1; TRBD2 aligns across 9 bases. The CDR3 runs to 14 residues. The J segment lost 10 bases and the V segment lost 2 bases, leaving 6 bases of the junction unmatched. Germline V gene sequence: CDR1 SGHTA, CDR2 FQGTGA. CDR3 loop: CASSLGGRAGEQFF. The CDR3 DNA reads TGTGCCAGCAGCTTAGGCGGGAGGGCCGGAGAGCAGTTCTTC.

The CDR3 nucleotides read TGTGCCAGCAGCTCTAGCGGGAAGGCGAATGAGCAGTTCTTC. It translates to CASSSSGKANEQFF. The gene calls are TRBV7-7 and TRBJ2-1; TRBD2 matches 9 bases. V was clipped by 4 bases and J by 7 bases; unmatched bases: 5. The CDR3 totals 14 residues. From germline, CDR1 is SSHAT and CDR2 FNYEAQ (reference sequence).

The chain couples TRBV7-9 to TRBJ2-1; 7 bases are a match to TRBD2. The CDR3 runs 14 residues. The V gene's germline CDR1 is SEHNR and CDR2 FQNEAQ (reference sequence). The J segment lost 6 bases and the V segment lost 0 bases, leaving 2 bases of the junction unmatched. The chain's CDR3 is CASSLAGGSNEQFF. The CDR3 DNA reads as TGTGCCAGCAGCTTAGCGGGAGGGTCCAATGAGCAGTTCTTC.

The J gene is TRBJ1-1, the V gene TRBV5-6, with unresolved D. CDR3 length equals 15 residues. The germline gives CDR1 SGHDT, CDR2 YYEEEE. Trimming took off 4 bases at V and 11 bases at J, with 24 bases between the two ends. CDR3 nucleotides: TGTGCCAGCAGCCTGGGCCCCGCCGCGAATTTTCCCGCTTTCTTT. Residues: CASSLGPAANFPAFF.

The gene calls are TRBV10-3 and TRBJ1-1; weak D call: TRBD1 (5 bases). Looked up from germline, CDR1 is ENHRY and CDR2 is SYGVKD. Trimming shortened V by 0 bases and J by 4 bases, and 9 bases separated the two germline ends. The CDR3 spans 14 residues. In DNA form, the CDR3 reads TGTGCCATCAGTGAGTCAGGGGTAGGCACTGAAGCTTTCTTT. It codes for CAISESGVGTEAFF.

This clone was seen only a few times. The V gene is TRBV5-4, the J gene TRBJ2-7; TRBD2 aligns across 8 bases. CDR1 and CDR2 (germline): SGHNT, YYREEE (reference sequence). Germline trimming cut 0 bases from V and 13 bases from J; bases unmatched to any gene: 6. The CDR3 length is 12 residues. CDR3 protein: CASSLDSGGIYF. The DNA of the CDR3 is TGTGCCAGCAGCTTGGACAGCGGGGGTATATACTTC. The full variable domain, completed using reference TRBV5-4 and TRBJ2-7, is ETGVTQSPTHLIKTRGQQVTLRCSSQSGHNTVSWYQQALGQGPQFIFQYYREEENGRGNFPPRFSGLQFPNYSSELNVNALELDDSALYLCASSLDSGGIYFGPGTRLTVT.

V usage is TRBV5-5 and J usage is TRBJ1-1; D is perhaps TRBD1 (5 bases). With 2 bases removed from V and 1 base from J, the gap between germline ends came to 9 bases. There are 14 residues in the CDR3. Germline lookup yields CDR1 SGHKS and CDR2 YYEKEE (reference sequence). CDR3 sequence reads: CASSFDSQNTEAFF. The CDR3 DNA follows: TGTGCCAGCAGCTTTGACAGCCAGAACACTGAAGCTTTCTTT.